Listed below are T cell receptor beta chains from one sample, sequenced in a study of regulatory T cells in long-lasting Graves disease. TCRdb re-called the multiplex PCR reads with MiXCR, one entry per CDR3 protein. The table shows some 340,000 distinct CDR3 sequences, with approximately 23% occurring only once. The specimen comprised peripheral blood mononuclear cells (PBMCs), sampled when the disease was refractory, from a patient treated with antithyroid drugs. The source is a woman in her thirties or forties with Graves disease. The CDR3 runs from the conserved cysteine through the conserved F or W. A D gene is named only where the DNA matches it firmly. For some rows the clone size is stated as once, few or many, or as a class when expanded; others skip it.

abundance	v_gene	j_gene	d_gene	CDR3nt	CDR3aa
few	TRBV12-3/TRBV12-4	TRBJ1-1	.	TGTGCCAGCAGCCCGGACGGCCCGAGGAACACTGAAGCTTTCTTT	CASSPDGPRNTEAFF
many	TRBV13	TRBJ2-5	.	TGTGCCAGCAGCCAAAGATTAGGAGAAGGAGAGACCCAGTACTTC	CASSQRLGEGETQYF
.	TRBV14	TRBJ2-5	.	TGTGCCAGCAGCCAAGATTGGGGACGGATCCAAGAGACCCAGTACTTC	CASSQDWGRIQETQYF
few	TRBV29-1	TRBJ2-2	.	TGCAGCGTCGGCGGGACAGACCTCAACACCGGGGAGCTGTTTTTT	CSVGGTDLNTGELFF
many	TRBV28	TRBJ2-7	.	TGTGCCAGCAGTTTTCGGGGTGCGAAGGTACACGAGCAGTACTTC	CASSFRGAKVHEQYF
.	TRBV18	TRBJ1-1	.	TGTGCCAGCTCATCAGGACAGAACGCTGAAGCTTTCTTT	CASSSGQNAEAFF
few	TRBV6-2/TRBV6-3	TRBJ1-2	.	TGTGCCAGCAGATCGGCCAGGGGCGACTATGGCTACACCTTC	CASRSARGDYGYTF
few	TRBV9	TRBJ2-5	.	TGTGCCAGCAGCGTAGATGTGGTTGCGGGGACCCAGTACTTC	CASSVDVVAGTQYF
many	TRBV2	TRBJ2-7	.	TGTGCCAGCAGTCTGCACTACGAGCAGTACTTC	CASSLHYEQYF
many	TRBV11-2	TRBJ2-5	.	TGTGCCAGCAGTTTGGACTTCCAAGAGACCCAGTACTTC	CASSLDFQETQYF
few	TRBV4-1	TRBJ2-5	.	TGCGCCAGCAGCCAAGGAGAATGGGTGACCCAGTACTTC	CASSQGEWVTQYF
.	TRBV6-1	TRBJ1-5	.	TGTGCCAGCAAAGTGGGGGGCGGACAGCCCCAGCATTTT	CASKVGGGQPQHF
many	TRBV10-2	TRBJ2-7	TRBD2	TGCGCCAGCAGGTTAAGCGGGAGTGTGTACGAGCAGTACTTC	CASRLSGSVYEQYF
many	TRBV28	TRBJ1-5	.	TGTGCCAGCAGTTTTGAAGCCGCCGGGGTGAATCAGCCCCAGCATTTT	CASSFEAAGVNQPQHF
few	TRBV7-6	TRBJ2-5	TRBD2	TGTGCCAGCAGCTTAATCCCTCCTAGCGGGAACTATGAGACCCAGTACTTC	CASSLIPPSGNYETQYF
many	TRBV28	TRBJ2-7	TRBD2	TGTGCCAGCAGTGGGCTAGCGGGATTCTCCTACGAGCAGTACTTC	CASSGLAGFSYEQYF
few	TRBV19	TRBJ2-2	.	TGTGCCAGTAGTTGGACCCGGGCCGGGGAGCTGTTTTTT	CASSWTRAGELFF
few	TRBV20-1	TRBJ2-2	TRBD2	TGCAGTGCTCGGACTAGCGGTGTGACCGGGGAGCTGTTTTTT	CSARTSGVTGELFF
many	TRBV28	TRBJ1-5	.	TGTGCCAGCGGGGCGGACGGCAGGCAGCCCCAGCATTTT	CASGADGRQPQHF
many	TRBV28	TRBJ2-1	TRBD2	TGTGCCAGCAGTTTAAGCGCGGGAGTAATATCGGAAAATGAGCAGTTCTTC	CASSLSAGVISENEQFF
.	TRBV29-1	TRBJ2-3	.	TGCAGCGTAGGGGACTGGATACAAACAGATACGCAGTATTTT	CSVGDWIQTDTQYF
many	TRBV7-9	TRBJ2-5	.	TGTGCCAGCGCAAGGCGGCTGGGTTCGGGTAGGGAGACCCAGTACTTC	CASARRLGSGRETQYF
few	TRBV29-1	TRBJ1-6	.	TGCAGCGTTGAAGATCGGTGGGAGGTCTTGGGGAATTCACCCCTCCACTTT	CSVEDRWEVLGNSPLHF
.	TRBV7-9	TRBJ2-7	TRBD2	TGTGCCAGCAGCCGCACTAGCGGGAGACAGAGCGAGCAGTACTTC	CASSRTSGRQSEQYF
many	TRBV6-5	TRBJ2-7	TRBD2	TGTGCCAGCAGTTACGGGACACCGGGACTAGCGGGAAGACCCGCTTTGAAGCAGTACTTC	CASSYGTPGLAGRPALKQYF
.	TRBV2	TRBJ2-3	TRBD2	TGTGCCGGAGCCTCATCCCAACTAGCGGGAGCCGACCGTAAATATTTT	CAGASSQLAGADRKYF
few	TRBV5-1	TRBJ1-1	.	TGCGCCAGCAGCTTGGTTGGGACGGAGGACACTGAAGCTTTCTTT	CASSLVGTEDTEAFF
many	TRBV6-1	TRBJ1-2	TRBD1	TGTGCCAGCAGCCCCGGGACAGCCTTCCACTATGGCTACACCTTC	CASSPGTAFHYGYTF
many	TRBV5-6	TRBJ1-6	TRBD1	TGTGCCAGCAGCCGCCGGCCGGACAGGGGGCTCAATCCCCTCCACTTT	CASSRRPDRGLNPLHF
many	TRBV6-2/TRBV6-3	TRBJ2-2	.	TGTGCCAGCAGTCCGGTAGCGGCGAACACCGGGGAGCTGTTTTTT	CASSPVAANTGELFF
.	TRBV29-1	TRBJ2-3	.	TGCAGCGTTGAAGAATATCCCACAGATACGCAGTATTTT	CSVEEYPTDTQYF
once	TRBV3-1	TRBJ2-5	.	TGTGCCAGCAGCCAGTTGAGAGAGACCCAGTACTTC	CASSQLRETQYF
few	TRBV5-1	TRBJ1-1	TRBD1	TGCGCCAGCAAGGGACAGGGGGCTCCAAACACTGAAGCTTTCTTT	CASKGQGAPNTEAFF
.	TRBV2	TRBJ2-1	TRBD2	TGTGCCAGCAGAGGCGGGACTAGCGGGATCTATGAGCAGTTCTTC	CASRGGTSGIYEQFF
.	TRBV27	TRBJ2-7	TRBD2	TGTGCCAGCAGTTCGGGACTAGCCTACTACGAGCAGTACTTC	CASSSGLAYYEQYF
many	TRBV28	TRBJ2-7	.	TGTGCCAGCAGTTTATTAGGGGGAGTGGATCACTTC	CASSLLGGVDHF
few	TRBV10-3	TRBJ2-7	TRBD1	TGTGCCATCAGTGCCCAGGGACAGGGCAACGAGCAGTACTTC	CAISAQGQGNEQYF
.	TRBV20-1	TRBJ2-2	.	TGCAGTGCTAGCTCCACCGGGAACACCGGGGAGCTGTTTTTT	CSASSTGNTGELFF
many	TRBV2	TRBJ2-4	.	TGTGCCAGCGGGGGGCCACCGATCAAAAACATTCAGTACTTC	CASGGPPIKNIQYF
many	TRBV2	TRBJ2-2	.	TGTGCCAGCGGGCGGTACACCGGGGAGCTGTTTTTT	CASGRYTGELFF
.	TRBV20-1	TRBJ2-1	.	TGCAGTGCTAGGGGCCGGTCTAGCGGAGGGGAAAGGGGACACAACGGCGGCAATGAGCAGTTCTTC	CSARGRSSGGERGHNGGNEQFF
few	TRBV20-1	TRBJ1-4	.	TGCAGTGCTCGTGGGGGGGCGGGTGAAAAACTGTTTTTT	CSARGGAGEKLFF